This is a list of T cell receptor beta chains from one sample in a study of response to subunit inactivated influenza vaccine. One entry per CDR3 protein results from TCRdb running MiXCR on the RT-PCR reads. The sample has some 200,000 distinct CDR3 sequences; approximately 12% are singletons. Separately, the same data were catalogued under a study of T cells expressing NK-cell markers.

Sequencing was performed on CD8+ T cells sorted from PBMCs, taken 12 days after vaccination. These receptor sequences come from a man between 45 and 60 years old who received an inactivated influenza vaccine. Both conserved end residues are part of each CDR3. D genes are given only for firm matches. Clone size is stated in some rows and not others, as once, few, many or a class when expanded.

V gene,CDR3 length,clone size,J gene,D gene,CDR3 DNA,CDR3 protein
TRBV20-1,11,.,TRBJ2-5,.,TGCAGTGCTAGAAAACCTGAGACCCAGTACTTC,CSARKPETQYF
TRBV12-3/TRBV12-4,16,.,TRBJ2-5,TRBD2,TGTGCCAGCAGTTTGATGCTAGCGGGAGGGCAAGAGACCCAGTACTTC,CASSLMLAGGQETQYF
TRBV27,15,.,TRBJ2-2,TRBD2,TGTGCCAGCAGTTTCTTAGCGGGAGTCACCGGGGAGCTGTTTTTT,CASSFLAGVTGELFF
TRBV28,15,many,TRBJ2-2,TRBD1,TGTGCCAGCACCCTGGACAGGGATTACACCGGGGAGCTGTTTTTT,CASTLDRDYTGELFF
TRBV6-5,15,.,TRBJ2-7,.,TGTGCCAGCAGCCTCTTTCTGGGAAGCACCTACGAGCAGTACTTC,CASSLFLGSTYEQYF
TRBV3-1,15,.,TRBJ2-1,.,TGTGCCAGCAGCCAAGGGAGCCGGAGCCCCAATGAGCAGTTCTTC,CASSQGSRSPNEQFF
TRBV7-2,15,many,TRBJ2-3,.,TGTGCCAGCAGCTTACGGAATAGCGTAGCAGATACGCAGTATTTT,CASSLRNSVADTQYF
TRBV7-9,12,few,TRBJ1-1,.,TGTGCCAGCAGCTTAATGGGGACTGAAGCTTTCTTT,CASSLMGTEAFF
TRBV5-1,17,many,TRBJ2-3,TRBD2,TGCGCCAGCAGCTCTCGGGAGAGCGGGGGGCCCACAGATACGCAGTATTTT,CASSSRESGGPTDTQYF
TRBV12-3/TRBV12-4,15,many,TRBJ1-1,.,TGTGCCAGCAGTTTAAGGCAGGGCATGAACACTGAAGCTTTCTTT,CASSLRQGMNTEAFF
TRBV5-8,16,.,TRBJ2-1,TRBD1,TGTGCCAGCAGCTTGGATACAGGGGGCTCCTACAATGAGCAGTTCTTC,CASSLDTGGSYNEQFF
TRBV29-1,12,few,TRBJ1-1,TRBD1,TGCAGCGTGGGACAGATGAACACTGAAGCTTTCTTT,CSVGQMNTEAFF
TRBV4-3,14,few,TRBJ2-7,.,TGCGCCAGCAGCCAAGATCTTCAACAGTACGAGCAGTACTTC,CASSQDLQQYEQYF
TRBV3-1,15,.,TRBJ2-7,.,TGTGCCAGCAGCCGCCGTCAGGACAGTCCCTACGAGCAGTACTTC,CASSRRQDSPYEQYF
TRBV9,16,few,TRBJ2-1,.,TGTGCCAGCAGCGTAATTCTGGGACGGTCCATGAATGAGCAGTTCTTC,CASSVILGRSMNEQFF
TRBV28,13,.,TRBJ1-2,.,TGTGCCAGCAGCCTGGGACGGATCTATGGCTACACCTTC,CASSLGRIYGYTF
TRBV6-2/TRBV6-3,14,many,TRBJ1-1,TRBD1,TGTGCCAGCAGAAAGACAGGGTCTAACACTGAAGCTTTCTTT,CASRKTGSNTEAFF
TRBV12-3/TRBV12-4,14,.,TRBJ2-4,.,TGTGCCAGCAGTTTAGGGCACAGGGAAAACATTCAGTACTTC,CASSLGHRENIQYF
TRBV4-1,17,.,TRBJ2-3,.,TGCGCCAGCAGCCAACCCCCTGGACAGTCCCCCGGAGATACGCAGTATTTT,CASSQPPGQSPGDTQYF
TRBV13,14,.,TRBJ2-1,TRBD1,TGTGCCAACGGCAGAGACAGGGAATCGAATGAGCAGTTCTTC,CANGRDRESNEQFF
TRBV7-8,17,many,TRBJ2-1,.,TGTGCCAGCAGCTTAGGAGATGGGGGGGGGCCGGGAAATGAGCAGTTCTTC,CASSLGDGGGPGNEQFF
TRBV15,14,.,TRBJ1-4,.,TGTGCCACCAGCGACATTGGGCAAAACGAAAAACTGTTTTTT,CATSDIGQNEKLFF
TRBV11-2,16,.,TRBJ2-1,.,TGTGCCAGCAGCTTGGATAATGTAGCGGCCTACAATGAGCAGTTCTTC,CASSLDNVAAYNEQFF
TRBV12-3/TRBV12-4,13,many,TRBJ2-3,.,TGTGCCAGCAGTTTGGCTCGCACAGATACGCAGTATTTT,CASSLARTDTQYF
TRBV20-1,13,few,TRBJ1-2,TRBD1,TGCAGTGCTAGTGGGACAGAGAACTATGGCTACACCTTC,CSASGTENYGYTF
TRBV27,13,.,TRBJ2-2,.,TGTGCCAGCAGTTTCCACTCAACCGGGGAGCTGTTTTTT,CASSFHSTGELFF
TRBV4-3,18,few,TRBJ1-6,TRBD1,TGCGCCAGCAGCCAAGAGCGTTCGGACAGGGTTGAGAATTCACCCCTCCACTTT,CASSQERSDRVENSPLHF
TRBV7-7,14,.,TRBJ2-7,.,TGTGCTAGCAGCGAGATTGGGAAGACCTACGAGCAGTACTTC,CASSEIGKTYEQYF
TRBV27,13,many,TRBJ2-3,.,TGTGCCAGCAGTTTTTCTAGATTTGATACGCAGTATTTT,CASSFSRFDTQYF
TRBV29-1,13,.,TRBJ1-2,.,TGCAGCGTAGGGGGGATTTCAGCCTCTGGCTACACCTTC,CSVGGISASGYTF
TRBV27,17,few,TRBJ1-2,TRBD1,TGTGCCAGCAGTTTATCGACCTTCGGACAGGGGGTTAACGGCTACACCTTC,CASSLSTFGQGVNGYTF
TRBV24-1,13,.,TRBJ2-7,.,TGTGCCACCAGTGATGCCAGGTCCTACGAGCAGTACTTC,CATSDARSYEQYF
TRBV6-2/TRBV6-3,14,.,TRBJ2-7,.,TGTGCCAGCTGGGGCGGACAGACGTCCTACGAGCAGTACTTC,CASWGGQTSYEQYF
TRBV12-3/TRBV12-4,14,.,TRBJ2-3,.,TGTGCCAGCATCCCCGGACTGATCACAGATACGCAGTATTTT,CASIPGLITDTQYF
TRBV4-1,16,few,TRBJ1-6,.,TGCGCCAGCAGCCAGCCTCCTGGAGGCGGGGGTTCACCCCTCCACTTT,CASSQPPGGGGSPLHF
TRBV6-5,15,many,TRBJ2-7,TRBD2,TGTGCCAGCAGTTATGGTCTAGCGGGCTCCTACGAGCAGTACTTC,CASSYGLAGSYEQYF
TRBV12-3/TRBV12-4,14,few,TRBJ2-1,.,TGTGCCAGCAGTTCAGGCCAGACTATCAATGAGCAGTTCTTC,CASSSGQTINEQFF
TRBV9,15,.,TRBJ2-5,.,TGTGCCAGCAGCGTAGAAGTGACCAGACAAGAGACCCAGTACTTC,CASSVEVTRQETQYF
TRBV14,15,.,TRBJ2-7,TRBD1,TGTGCCAGCAGCCAAGATACAGGGGGGTTTGGTGAGCAGTACTTC,CASSQDTGGFGEQYF
TRBV5-6,14,.,TRBJ2-7,.,TGTGCCAGCAGCGCTACGACACTTACCTACGAGCAGTACTTC,CASSATTLTYEQYF
TRBV29-1,13,few,TRBJ2-7,TRBD2,TGCAGCGTGACTTCTAGCGGGAACTACGAGCAGTACTTC,CSVTSSGNYEQYF
TRBV6-2/TRBV6-3,13,.,TRBJ2-1,.,TGTGCCAGCAGTTACACAGGGTGGAATGAGCAGTTCTTC,CASSYTGWNEQFF
TRBV6-1,14,.,TRBJ2-1,.,TGTGCCAGCAGGGGTCTAGCATCCTACAATGAGCAGTTCTTC,CASRGLASYNEQFF
TRBV15,15,once,TRBJ1-2,TRBD1,TGTGCCACCAGCCCCTATCGACAGGGTATCTATGGCTACACCTTC,CATSPYRQGIYGYTF
TRBV2,15,many,TRBJ1-5,TRBD1,TGTGCCAGCAAGGTGTCAGGGGGCGGCAATCAGCCCCAGCATTTT,CASKVSGGGNQPQHF
TRBV19,12,.,TRBJ2-3,TRBD1,TGTGCCAGTAGACAGGGGGCAGATACGCAGTATTTT,CASRQGADTQYF
TRBV15,16,.,TRBJ1-5,.,TGTGCCACCAGCCAGGGAGTAGAAGCAAGCAATCAGCCCCAGCATTTT,CATSQGVEASNQPQHF
TRBV6-2/TRBV6-3,14,.,TRBJ2-7,.,TGTGCCAGCAGTTCCCGGGACGGCACCTACGAGCAGTACTTC,CASSSRDGTYEQYF
TRBV24-1,16,few,TRBJ2-7,TRBD1,TGTGCCACCCCGGGGGGGACAGGGGGCTTCGCCTACGAGCAGTACTTC,CATPGGTGGFAYEQYF
TRBV7-2,14,.,TRBJ2-7,.,TGTGCCAGCAGCTTAGAGCGGAACTCCTACGAGCAGTACTTC,CASSLERNSYEQYF
TRBV12-3/TRBV12-4,12,.,TRBJ2-1,TRBD1,TGTGCCAGCAGTGCAGGGGGCCTTGAGCAGTTCTTC,CASSAGGLEQFF
TRBV2,15,few,TRBJ2-1,TRBD1,TGTGCCAGCAGAGACAGGGGGAGCTCCTACAATGAGCAGTTCTTC,CASRDRGSSYNEQFF
TRBV12-3/TRBV12-4,14,few,TRBJ2-5,.,TGTGCCAGCAGCCGCCGGGTCTGGGAAGAGACCCAGTACTTC,CASSRRVWEETQYF
TRBV10-2,16,few,TRBJ2-1,TRBD2,TGCGCCAGCAGTGAGTTGAGCGGGAGCTCCTACAATGAGCAGTTCTTC,CASSELSGSSYNEQFF
TRBV4-1,12,few,TRBJ2-1,.,TGCGCCAGCAGCCACGCGGGGTATGAGCAGTTCTTC,CASSHAGYEQFF
TRBV4-1,12,.,TRBJ2-1,.,TGCGCCAGCAGCCAAGAAATCAATGAGCAGTTCTTC,CASSQEINEQFF
TRBV6-2/TRBV6-3,13,.,TRBJ2-1,.,TGTGCCAGCAGTTCGGGCAAAACCAATGAGCAGTTCTTC,CASSSGKTNEQFF
TRBV12-3/TRBV12-4,12,few,TRBJ1-1,.,TGTGCCAGCAGTTCTGAGCGCACTGAAGCTTTCTTT,CASSSERTEAFF